The 14 T cell receptor beta chains given below trace back to one sample, sequenced in a study of sequential checkpoint blockade in melanoma. The protocol was immunoSEQ multiplex PCR, while the TCRdb copy is restricted to in-frame clones and leaves out a portion. The sample includes roughly 20,000 clones, under 30% seen only once; the top ten take more than 6.5%. Treatment of the sample: randomized to nivolumab then ipilimumab (arm A) or the reverse (arm B). The sequences come from tumor tissue (inferred from file names), collected from a patient given nivolumab and ipilimumab in sequence. The receptors were sampled from a human donor with melanoma.

The sample holds a few counts of this clone. The chain uses TRBV23-1 and TRBJ2-7; D is possibly TRBD2 (6 bases). TRBV23-1 belongs to the ORF category, with a function that is uncertain. The CDR3 extends over 15 amino acids. Deletions cut 6 bases from V and 4 bases from J, with 19 bases between. CDR3 loop: CASSQDRWGRYEQYF. CDR3 in DNA: TGCGCCAGCAGCCAAGATAGGTGGGGGAGGTACGAGCAGTACTTC.

This clone was seen a handful of times. V gene TRBV7-6 combines with J gene TRBJ2-2; D is possibly TRBD2 (7 bases). Trimming removed 1 base from V and 0 bases from J, with 15 bases in between. The CDR3 has 18 amino acids. Germline-derived CDR1 and CDR2 are SGHVS and FNYEAQ. The CDR3 sequence is CASSLEGGLFANTGELFF. The CDR3 DNA sequence: TGTGCCAGCAGCTTAGAGGGGGGGTTGTTCGCGAACACCGGGGAGCTGTTTTTT.

This clone was picked up many times. The rearrangement uses TRBV7-4 and TRBJ2-7; 10 positions agree with TRBD2. Germline V gene sequence: CDR1 SGHVT, CDR2 SQSDAQ. The CDR3 contains 17 residues. The trim removed 2 bases at V and 0 bases at J, leaving 7 bases unmatched. CDR3 sequence: CASSLTGVAGGSYEQYF. CDR3 coding DNA: TGTGCCAGCAGCTTAACGGGAGTAGCGGGGGGCTCCTACGAGCAGTACTTC. The full variable domain, its missing parts supplied by reference TRBV7-4 and TRBJ2-7, is GAGVSQSPRYKVAKRGRDVALRCDSISGHVTLYWYRQTLGQGSEVLTYSQSDAQRDKSGRPSGRFSAERPERSVSTLKIQRTEQGDSAVYLCASSLTGVAGGSYEQYFGPGTRLTVT.

This clone is medium-sized by share. This chain joins TRBV28 and TRBJ2-2; D gene uncertain. The CDR3 totals 12 residues. CDR1 is MDHEN, CDR2 SYDVKM, per germline. Trimming took 3 bases from V and 2 from J, leaving 1 base between them. The CDR3 sequence is CASSFNTGELFF. CDR3 DNA: TGTGCCAGCAGTTTCAACACCGGGGAGCTGTTTTTT.

This clone showed up just a few times. V is TRBV10-3 and J is TRBJ2-7; D may be TRBD2 (5 bases). The CDR3 consists of 13 residues. V lost 8 bases and J lost 5, with 16 bases in between. Per germline, CDR1 ENHRY and CDR2 SYGVKD. This chain's CDR3 is CAIGAAAGNEQYF. DNA for the CDR3: TGTGCCATCGGAGCGGCGGCTGGGAACGAGCAGTACTTC.

This clone was counted a few times. One junction end does not reproduce the germline sequence, and a read error may be involved. This chain joins TRBV6-8 and TRBJ2-5; D is uncertain. Germline V lookup: CDR1 MNHGY, CDR2 SAAAGT. This CDR3 has 13 residues. The CDR3 DNA follows: TGTGCCATCAGTGGCCCAGACCAAGAGACCCAGTACTTC. Encoded protein: CAISGPDQETQYF.

The chain combines TRBV5-1 with TRBJ2-3, with 9 nucleotides matching TRBD2. Per the germline V gene, CDR1 is SGHRS and CDR2 is YFSETQ. V was clipped by 1 base and J by 5 bases; unmatched bases: 11. The CDR3 has 17 amino acids. The DNA of the CDR3 is TGCGCCAGCAGCTTGCCCTTGGGCGGGGGGGCCGGAGATACGCAGTATTTT. Translating gives CASSLPLGGGAGDTQYF. The full variable domain, completed using reference TRBV5-1 and TRBJ2-3, is KAGVTQTPRYLIKTRGQQVTLSCSPISGHRSVSWYQQTPGQGLQFLFEYFSETQRNKGNFPGRFSGRQFSNSRSEMNVSTLELGDSALYLCASSLPLGGGAGDTQYFGPGTRLTVL.

This clone was seen only a few times. The chain links TRBV30 to TRBJ2-3, with 7 bases that match TRBD1. The trim removed 2 bases at V and 2 bases at J, leaving 4 bases unmatched. Germline V gene sequence: CDR1 GTSNPN, CDR2 SVGIG (reference sequence). The CDR3 runs 14 residues. The CDR3 region has the DNA TGTGCCTGGAGTAGACAGGGCTTCACAGATACGCAGTATTTT. Its protein product is CAWSRQGFTDTQYF.

The rearrangement uses TRBV28 and TRBJ2-2; 12 bases match TRBD1. The J segment lost 5 bases and the V segment lost 5 bases, leaving 9 bases of the junction unmatched. The CDR3 spans 17 residues. CDR1 MDHEN and CDR2 SYDVKM come from the germline V gene. The CDR3 spells CASSGEGQGARTGELFF. For the CDR3, the DNA is TGTGCCAGCAGTGGCGAGGGACAGGGGGCGCGGACCGGGGAGCTGTTTTTT.

CDR3 amino acids: CASSPNGAEAFF. For the CDR3, the DNA is TGTGCCAGCTCACCCAACGGGGCTGAAGCTTTCTTT. The chain is built from TRBV18 and TRBJ1-1; no clear D. The V gene lost 3 bases and the J gene lost 6 bases, with 8 bases spanning the gap. CDR3 length: 12 amino acids. The germline V gene has CDR1 KGHSH and CDR2 LQKENI.

This clone turned up a few times. The rearrangement links TRBV9 to TRBJ2-3, with TRBD2 matching over 10 bases. Per the germline V gene, CDR1 is SGDLS and CDR2 is YYNGEE. V was clipped by 5 bases and J by 4 bases; unmatched bases: 7. There are 15 residues in the CDR3. CDR3 loop: CASREAGGVADTQYF. The CDR3 DNA reads TGTGCCAGCAGGGAAGCGGGAGGGGTCGCAGATACGCAGTATTTT. Based on the CDR3 plus reference TRBV9 and TRBJ2-3, the full variable domain is DSGVTQTPKHLITATGQRVTLRCSPRSGDLSVYWYQQSLDQGLQFLIQYYNGEERAKGNILERFSAQQFPDLHSELNLSSLELGDSALYFCASREAGGVADTQYFGPGTRLTVL.

This sequence joins TRBV10-1 and TRBJ2-7, with D possibly matching TRBD2 (5 bases). In germline, CDR1 is WNHNN, CDR2 SYGVQD (reference sequence). Trimming stripped 9 bases from V and 4 bases from J, with 10 bases between. The CDR3 runs to 11 residues. In nucleotides, the CDR3 is TGCGCCAGTTGGGGAGATTACGAGCAGTACTTC. It encodes CASWGDYEQYF.

The rearrangement joins TRBV30 to TRBJ2-3, with TRBD2 matching over 14 bases. This CDR3 is 15 amino acids long. The V gene's germline CDR1 is GTSNPN and CDR2 SVGIG (reference sequence). The junction had 1 base not matched to a gene; V was cut back by 1 base and J by 4 bases. CDR3 bases: TGTGCCTGGAGTGGACTAGCGGGGGGGCCAGATACGCAGTATTTT. Encoded protein: CAWSGLAGGPDTQYF.

This clone was recorded at least ten times. V usage is TRBV6-8 and J usage is TRBJ1-2, with D unclear. The CDR3 runs to 18 residues. CDR1 and CDR2 (germline): MNHGY, SAAAGT. Trimming shortened V by 10 bases and J by 3 bases, and 30 bases separated the two germline ends. The CDR3 region is CAISGEMIRKTTHYGYTF. For the CDR3, the DNA is TGTGCCATCAGCGGGGAGATGATCAGGAAAACCACCCACTATGGCTACACCTTC.